One T cell receptor (beta chain) is described in this entry. Researchers ran the PCR with 60 Vbeta and 13 Jbeta primers. Method: immunoSEQ multiplex PCR; TCRdb's copy keeps in-frame clones and lacks some. This sample's table has under 150,000 clones. CDR1 MDHEN and CDR2 SYDVKM come from the germline V gene. Germline trimming cut 7 bases from V and 2 bases from J; bases unmatched to any gene: 19. CDR3 length equals 20 residues. The data were obtained in a study of cytomegalovirus exposure and HLA in healthy donors. The chain employs TRBV28 and TRBJ2-5; 13 nucleotides agree with TRBD2. The sample was PBMCs. This receptor was identified in an older woman in good health and CMV-seronegative. This CDR3 reads CASTSLPGLAGLSTQETQYF. The CDR3 DNA follows: TGTGCCAGCACCTCCCTACCGGGACTAGCGGGGTTATCGACTCAAGAGACCCAGTACTTC. The variable domain in full, completed from reference TRBV28 and TRBJ2-5, reads DVKVTQSSRYLVKRTGEKVFLECVQDMDHENMFWYRQDPGLGLRLIYFSYDVKMKEKGDIPEGYSVSREKKERFSLILESASTNQTSMYLCASTSLPGLAGLSTQETQYFGPGTRLLVL.